A selection of T cell receptor beta chains follows, all from one sample in a study of CD8+CD57+ T cells in acquired aplastic anemia. In TCRdb, the reads were re-called with MiXCR into one record per CDR3 protein. The table lists approximately 160,000 distinct CDR3 sequences, less than 50% of them singletons. The specimen was sorted CD4+, CD8+, or CD8+CD57+ T cells (not recorded which) from PBMCs. Receptor source: a human donor with aplastic anemia. CDR3s include the opening cysteine and the closing phenylalanine or tryptophan. Each record gives: V gene, J gene, clone size, D gene, CDR3 protein, CDR3 DNA. A D gene is named only where the DNA matches it firmly. Only part of the rows carry a size: once, few, many, or a class if the clone is expanded.

v_gene: TRBV10-3
j_gene: TRBJ2-7
abundance: -
d_gene: -
CDR3aa: CARDDYEQYF
CDR3nt: TGTGCCCGGGACGACTACGAGCAGTACTTC

v_gene: TRBV2
j_gene: TRBJ2-7
abundance: few
d_gene: -
CDR3aa: CASSGATAGLEQYF
CDR3nt: TGTGCCAGCAGTGGCGCCACGGCAGGGCTCGAGCAGTACTTC

v_gene: TRBV7-9
j_gene: TRBJ1-2
abundance: -
d_gene: -
CDR3aa: CASSERTVTAYGYTF
CDR3nt: TGTGCCAGCAGTGAACGGACGGTCACAGCCTATGGCTACACCTTC

v_gene: TRBV15
j_gene: TRBJ2-7
abundance: -
d_gene: -
CDR3aa: CATSRDNGWIYEQYF
CDR3nt: TGTGCCACCAGCAGAGATAATGGGTGGATCTACGAGCAGTACTTC

v_gene: TRBV29-1
j_gene: TRBJ1-2
abundance: -
d_gene: -
CDR3aa: CSGGGEFSGYTF
CDR3nt: TGCAGCGGTGGAGGGGAATTTAGCGGCTACACCTTC

v_gene: TRBV19
j_gene: TRBJ2-2
abundance: many
d_gene: TRBD1
CDR3aa: CASSIGDRVTGELFF
CDR3nt: TGTGCCAGTAGTATAGGGGACAGGGTTACCGGGGAGCTGTTTTTT

v_gene: TRBV7-6
j_gene: TRBJ1-2
abundance: -
d_gene: -
CDR3aa: CASSPQRGYTF
CDR3nt: TGTGCCAGCAGCCCGCAACGTGGCTACACCTTC

v_gene: TRBV6-4
j_gene: TRBJ2-4
abundance: many
d_gene: -
CDR3aa: CASSDSRPRVGAKNIQYF
CDR3nt: TGTGCCAGCAGTGACTCGAGGCCCAGGGTAGGAGCCAAAAACATTCAGTACTTC

v_gene: TRBV2
j_gene: TRBJ1-5
abundance: -
d_gene: -
CDR3aa: CASSELEGNQPQHF
CDR3nt: TGTGCCAGCAGTGAATTGGAGGGGAATCAGCCCCAGCATTTT

v_gene: TRBV24-1
j_gene: TRBJ2-1
abundance: -
d_gene: -
CDR3aa: CATSLQGNNEQFF
CDR3nt: TGTGCCACCAGTCTGCAGGGGAACAATGAGCAGTTCTTC

v_gene: TRBV6-1
j_gene: TRBJ1-2
abundance: many
d_gene: -
CDR3aa: CASSENGGGGYTF
CDR3nt: TGTGCCAGCAGTGAAAATGGGGGAGGCGGCTACACCTTC

v_gene: TRBV7-7
j_gene: TRBJ2-3
abundance: few
d_gene: TRBD2
CDR3aa: CASSPGRASTDTQYF
CDR3nt: TGTGCTAGCAGCCCCGGGAGGGCTAGCACAGATACGCAGTATTTT

v_gene: TRBV9
j_gene: TRBJ2-5
abundance: many
d_gene: -
CDR3aa: CASSASGQETQYF
CDR3nt: TGTGCCAGCAGCGCTTCTGGTCAGGAGACCCAGTACTTC

v_gene: TRBV6-1
j_gene: TRBJ2-7
abundance: -
d_gene: TRBD2
CDR3aa: CASSTSGGPYEQYF
CDR3nt: TGTGCCAGCAGCACAAGCGGGGGACCCTACGAGCAGTACTTC

v_gene: TRBV10-3
j_gene: TRBJ2-3
abundance: -
d_gene: -
CDR3aa: CAISEGNTDTQYF
CDR3nt: TGTGCCATCAGTGAGGGGAACACAGATACGCAGTATTTT

v_gene: TRBV2
j_gene: TRBJ1-3
abundance: many
d_gene: -
CDR3aa: CASYLGTGNTIYF
CDR3nt: TGTGCCAGTTACTTGGGGACTGGAAACACCATATATTTT

v_gene: TRBV24-1
j_gene: TRBJ2-7
abundance: -
d_gene: TRBD2
CDR3aa: CATQGLAVIYEQYF
CDR3nt: TGTGCCACCCAAGGACTAGCGGTAATTTACGAGCAGTACTTC

v_gene: TRBV24-1
j_gene: TRBJ1-6
abundance: -
d_gene: TRBD1
CDR3aa: CATSDGQGGSPLHF
CDR3nt: TGTGCCACCAGTGATGGACAGGGTGGTTCACCCCTCCACTTT

v_gene: TRBV24-1
j_gene: TRBJ2-5
abundance: -
d_gene: -
CDR3aa: CATSDPGRETQYF
CDR3nt: TGTGCCACCAGTGATCCAGGGCGAGAGACCCAGTACTTC

v_gene: TRBV7-2
j_gene: TRBJ1-1
abundance: -
d_gene: -
CDR3aa: CASSSGESEAFF
CDR3nt: TGTGCCAGCAGCTCGGGTGAGTCTGAAGCTTTCTTT

v_gene: TRBV10-3
j_gene: TRBJ1-3
abundance: -
d_gene: -
CDR3aa: CAVSDVGPQYTIYF
CDR3nt: TGTGCCGTCAGTGACGTGGGCCCGCAATACACCATATATTTT

v_gene: TRBV19
j_gene: TRBJ2-4
abundance: many
d_gene: -
CDR3aa: CASSETGRLAKNIQYF
CDR3nt: TGTGCCAGTAGCGAGACAGGACGGCTAGCCAAAAACATTCAGTACTTC

v_gene: TRBV5-6
j_gene: TRBJ2-7
abundance: many
d_gene: TRBD1
CDR3aa: CASSQPQGANYEQYF
CDR3nt: TGTGCCAGCAGCCAACCCCAGGGGGCTAACTACGAGCAGTACTTC

v_gene: TRBV7-9
j_gene: TRBJ1-4
abundance: many
d_gene: TRBD1
CDR3aa: CASSSGQGVEKLFF
CDR3nt: TGTGCCAGCAGCTCGGGACAGGGTGTTGAAAAACTGTTTTTT